Detailed here is one TCR beta chain. The target antigen is unknown. This entry is derived from a study of tumor-infiltrating lymphocytes in primary liver carcinoma. Study at large: All lesions had stage T1-T3 N0M0 and roughly 4.2 to 10 cm widths.

Deletions cut 4 bases from V and 8 bases from J, with 15 bases between. Germline assignment: CDR1 SGHAT and CDR2 FQNNGV. The CDR3 is 14 amino acids. Researchers generated TCR beta cDNA from approximately 0.55 ug of total RNA, relying on a constant-region primer. Nested multiplex PCR, run for three rounds with slightly modified ARM-PCR, yielded TCR beta libraries. TRBV1-TRBV30 forward primers paired with a C-beta reverse primer were used in the first two PCR rounds, which ran roughly 9 cycles each. In TCRdb, the multiplex PCR reads were re-called with MiXCR into one record per CDR3 protein. Counted here are roughly 91,000 distinct CDR3 sequences, roughly 69% occurring once; the ten biggest clones make up 9.5%. Notes on the study in general: The study found a significantly higher top-250-clone fraction in tumors than in blood (p = 0.039).

Unsorted bulk tissue, about 19-30 mg of it, served as the source for co-extraction of RNA and DNA. This chain joins TRBV11-2 and TRBJ2-1; D is possibly TRBD1 or TRBD2 (5 bases each). What was sequenced was liver tumor tissue from sampling region 5. Documented subset: tumor region T5, tumor centre. The source of this sequence is a woman aged 60-75 years with primary liver carcinoma and hepatitis B virus infection. DNA of the CDR3: TGTGCCAGCAGCTACATAGCAGGGACGCATGAGCAGTTCTTC. Translation gives CASSYIAGTHEQFF.